Below, 8 T cell receptor beta chains from the same sample are listed, as sequenced in a study of blood T cell repertoires in COVID-19. Libraries were prepared by immunoSEQ multiplex PCR; TCRdb keeps only in-frame clonotypes and omits some of them. In the table there are 200,000 to 300,000 clones, roughly 79% of which are singletons. Sequences were obtained from peripheral blood. Receptors were obtained from a woman of 80 years or more with COVID-19, enrolled during active disease.

This clone has a handful of counts. The chain recombines TRBV11-2 with TRBJ2-3; 10 bases match TRBD1. The V segment lost 5 bases and the J segment 4 bases; nucleotides outside the gene matches: 6. CDR1 and CDR2 (germline): SGHAT, FQNNGV. The CDR3 spans 15 residues. Here the CDR3 reads CASSNGQGGADTQYF. The CDR3 nucleotides read TGTGCCAGCAGCAATGGACAGGGGGGCGCAGATACGCAGTATTTT.

The chain carries TRBV28 and TRBJ1-2, with D uncertain. Per the germline V gene, CDR1 is MDHEN and CDR2 is SYDVKM. The CDR3 sequence is 13 residues long. V lost 3 bases and J 3 bases, leaving 8 bases between the germline ends. The CDR3 protein is CASSFAEYYGYTF. The CDR3 DNA is TGTGCCAGCAGTTTTGCAGAATACTATGGCTACACCTTC.

This clone is a singleton in its sample. This sequence joins TRBV7-9 and TRBJ2-1; perhaps TRBD1 as D (5 bases). With 3 bases removed from V and 7 bases from J, the gap between germline ends came to 13 bases. CDR1 and CDR2 (germline): SEHNR, FQNEAQ (reference sequence). There are 14 residues in the CDR3. The CDR3 protein is CASSLDTPQNEQFF. The CDR3 coding sequence is TGTGCCAGCAGCTTGGACACACCTCAAAATGAGCAGTTCTTC.

V gene TRBV6-6 combines with J gene TRBJ1-3; D is possibly TRBD1 (6 bases). Deletions cut 10 bases from V and 0 bases from J, with 10 bases between. There are 13 residues in the CDR3. Per the germline V gene, CDR1 is MNHNY and CDR2 is SVGAGI (reference sequence). For the CDR3, the DNA is TGTGCCACCACAGGGAGCTCTGGAAACACCATATATTTT. Amino acids: CATTGSSGNTIYF.

The chain links TRBV19 to TRBJ1-2; 11 bases are shared with TRBD1. The germline gives CDR1 LNHDA, CDR2 SQIVND (reference sequence). Trimming at V came to 9 bases and at J to 2 bases, leaving 2 bases not matched to a gene. The CDR3 is 13 amino acids. The CDR3 DNA follows: TGTGCCAGCGGACAGGGGGCGAACTATGGCTACACCTTC. Residues: CASGQGANYGYTF. Filled out from reference TRBV19 and TRBJ1-2, the complete variable domain reads DGGITQSPKYLFRKEGQNVTLSCEQNLNHDAMYWYRQDPGQGLRLIYYSQIVNDFQKGDIAEGYSVSREKKESFPLTVTSAQKNPTAFYLCASGQGANYGYTFGSGTRLTVV.

CDR3 amino acids: CASSQATVSSGNTIYF. In nucleotides, the CDR3 is TGCGCCAGCAGCCAGGCCACAGTGTCCTCTGGAAACACCATATATTTT. The gene calls are TRBV4-1 and TRBJ1-3; no firm D call. Germline lookup yields CDR1 MGHRA and CDR2 YSYEKL. This CDR3 contains 16 residues. Trimming removed 3 bases at V and 0 bases at J, with 12 bases between.

This chain joins TRBV28 and TRBJ1-1, with a weak D call TRBD1 (5 bases). Germline assignment: CDR1 MDHEN and CDR2 SYDVKM. CDR3 length equals 17 residues. V was pared by 6 bases and J by 0 bases, with 20 bases between. The CDR3 loop reads CASRRPDSWGVNTEAFF. In nucleotides, the CDR3 is TGTGCCAGCAGGCGACCCGACAGTTGGGGGGTGAACACTGAAGCTTTCTTT.

The V gene is TRBV6-5, the J gene TRBJ1-2; 7 bases line up with TRBD1. Trimming at V came to 8 bases and at J to 0 bases, leaving 6 bases not matched to a gene. The germline CDR1 and CDR2 sequences are MNHEY and SVGAGI. This CDR3 contains 14 residues. The CDR3 here is CASRRQGTNYGYTF. Written as DNA, the CDR3 is TGTGCCAGCCGACGACAGGGAACTAACTATGGCTACACCTTC.